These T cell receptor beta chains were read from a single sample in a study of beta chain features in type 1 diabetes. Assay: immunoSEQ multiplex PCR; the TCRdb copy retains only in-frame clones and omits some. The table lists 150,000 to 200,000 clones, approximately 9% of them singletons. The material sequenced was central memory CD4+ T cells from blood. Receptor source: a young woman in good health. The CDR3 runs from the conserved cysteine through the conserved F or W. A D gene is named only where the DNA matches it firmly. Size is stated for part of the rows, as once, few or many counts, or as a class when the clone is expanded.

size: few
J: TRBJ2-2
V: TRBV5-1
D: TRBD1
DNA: TGCGCCAGCCCCCCCGACAGGGCCACCGGGGAGCTGTTTTTT
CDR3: CASPPDRATGELFF

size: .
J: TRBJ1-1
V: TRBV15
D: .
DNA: TGTGCCACCAGCAGAGATCCAATAGGGTTCGGGGGTAAGGAGTCTTTCTTT
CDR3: CATSRDPIGFGGKESFF

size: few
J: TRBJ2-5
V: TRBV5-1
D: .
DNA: TGCGCCAGCAGCCCGGACATTGTTCAAGAGACCCAGTACTTC
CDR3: CASSPDIVQETQYF

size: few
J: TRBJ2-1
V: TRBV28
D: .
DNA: TGTGCCAGCAGTCCCAGGGTTAATCACAATGAGCAGTTCTTC
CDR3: CASSPRVNHNEQFF

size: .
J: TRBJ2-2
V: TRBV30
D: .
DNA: TGTGCCTGGAGTGTGTACTCGAACACCGGGGAGCTGTTTTTT
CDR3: CAWSVYSNTGELFF

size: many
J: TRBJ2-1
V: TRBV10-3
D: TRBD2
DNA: TGTGCCACTGGGTCAATAGCGGGAGCTGAGCAGTTCTTC
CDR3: CATGSIAGAEQFF

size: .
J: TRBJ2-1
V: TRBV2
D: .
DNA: TGTGCCAGCAAACAGGGCTCCTACAATGAGCAGTTCTTC
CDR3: CASKQGSYNEQFF

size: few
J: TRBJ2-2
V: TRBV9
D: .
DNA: TGTGCCAGCAGACGAGGGCGGGAGAACACCGGGGAGCTGTTTTTT
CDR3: CASRRGRENTGELFF

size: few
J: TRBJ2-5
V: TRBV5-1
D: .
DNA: TGCGCCAGCAGCTCTGCCCCGGGTGCGGAGACCCAGTACTTC
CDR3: CASSSAPGAETQYF

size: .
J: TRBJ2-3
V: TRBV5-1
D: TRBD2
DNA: TGCGCCAGCAGCGTCAGCGGGGTCGAAGATACGCAGTATTTT
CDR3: CASSVSGVEDTQYF

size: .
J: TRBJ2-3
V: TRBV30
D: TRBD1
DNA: TGTGCCTGGAGAGGAAAGGGGGCCGGGTTCTCGGATACGCAGTATTTT
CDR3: CAWRGKGAGFSDTQYF

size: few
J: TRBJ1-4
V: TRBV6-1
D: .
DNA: TGTGCCAGCAACAGGGAAGGAGAAAAACTGTTTTTT
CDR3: CASNREGEKLFF

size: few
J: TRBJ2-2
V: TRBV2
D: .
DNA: TGTGCCAGCAGTGAAGGCGGACACCGCACCGGGGAGCTGTTTTTT
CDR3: CASSEGGHRTGELFF

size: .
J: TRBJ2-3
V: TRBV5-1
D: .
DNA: TGCGCCAGCAGGACCGAACAGGGCTCAGATACGCAGTATTTT
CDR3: CASRTEQGSDTQYF

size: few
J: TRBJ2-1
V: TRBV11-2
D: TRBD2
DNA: TGTGCCAGCAGCTCCTTAGCGGGAGCTCAGGGTGAGCAGTTCTTC
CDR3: CASSSLAGAQGEQFF

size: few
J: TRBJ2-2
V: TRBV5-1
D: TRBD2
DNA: TGCGCCAGCAGGTTTAGCGGGATTTCCGGCGGGGAGCTGTTTTTT
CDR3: CASRFSGISGGELFF

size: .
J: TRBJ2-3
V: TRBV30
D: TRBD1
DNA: TGTGCCTGGAGTAAGGGACAGGAGTCAGATACGCAGTATTTT
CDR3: CAWSKGQESDTQYF

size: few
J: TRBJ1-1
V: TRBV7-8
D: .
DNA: TGTGCCAGCAGCCATGGAGGAGGGAACACTGAAGCTTTCTTT
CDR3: CASSHGGGNTEAFF

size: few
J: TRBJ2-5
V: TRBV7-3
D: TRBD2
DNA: TGTGCCAGCAGCTCTGGACTAGCGGGGGGGCGGGAGACCCAGTACTTC
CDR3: CASSSGLAGGRETQYF

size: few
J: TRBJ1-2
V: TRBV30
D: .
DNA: TGTGCTTGGGGGGGGAACTATGGCTACACCTTC
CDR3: CAWGGNYGYTF

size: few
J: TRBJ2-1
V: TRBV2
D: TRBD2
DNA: TGTGCCAGCAGTGAAAGGGGACTAGCGCCCAATGAGCAGTTCTTC
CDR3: CASSERGLAPNEQFF

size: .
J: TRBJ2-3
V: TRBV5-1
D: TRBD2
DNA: TGCGCCAGCAGCGTCGGGACTAGCGGCCGCACAGATACGCAGTATTTT
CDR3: CASSVGTSGRTDTQYF

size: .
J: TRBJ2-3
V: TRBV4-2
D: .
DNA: TGTGCCAGCAGCTTAGCCGGCCGCACAGATACGCAGTATTTT
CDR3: CASSLAGRTDTQYF

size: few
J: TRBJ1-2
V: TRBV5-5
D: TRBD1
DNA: TGTGCCAGCAGCTTCGACAGGGACGGCTACACCTTC
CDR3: CASSFDRDGYTF

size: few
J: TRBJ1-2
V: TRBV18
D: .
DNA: TGTGCCAGCTCACTTTCCCGGCGGGGGCCGGGTGGCTACACCTTC
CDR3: CASSLSRRGPGGYTF

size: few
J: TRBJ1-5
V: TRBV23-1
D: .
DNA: TGCGCCACCGCGGGGGGGTACTTGAATCAGCCCCAGCATTTT
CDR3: CATAGGYLNQPQHF

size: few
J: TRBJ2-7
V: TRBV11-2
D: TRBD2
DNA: TGTGCCAGCGGTTTGGAGCCTAGCGGGTTATTAGACTACGAGCAGTACTTC
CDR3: CASGLEPSGLLDYEQYF

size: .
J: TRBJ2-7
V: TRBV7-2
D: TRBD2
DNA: TGTGCCAGCAGCTTAGGACTAGCGGGGGGACACGAGCAGTACTTC
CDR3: CASSLGLAGGHEQYF

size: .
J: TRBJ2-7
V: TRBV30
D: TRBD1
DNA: TGTGCCTGGAGTGGCGACAGGGCCTACGAGCAGTACTTC
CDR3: CAWSGDRAYEQYF

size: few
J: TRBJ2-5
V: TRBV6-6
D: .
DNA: TGTGCCAGCAGTGCCGGGACTTTAGAGACCCAGTACTTC
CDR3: CASSAGTLETQYF

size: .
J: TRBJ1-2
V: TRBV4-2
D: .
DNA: TGTGCCAGCAGCCAAGATGGCAGGGACTATGGCTACACCTTC
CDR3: CASSQDGRDYGYTF

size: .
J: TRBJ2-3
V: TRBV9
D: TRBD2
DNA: TGTGCCAGCAGCGTAATAGCGGGGGCGACAGATACGCAGTATTTT
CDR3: CASSVIAGATDTQYF

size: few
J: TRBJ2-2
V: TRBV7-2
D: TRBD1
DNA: TGTGCCAGCAGGCTGACAGGGGATTTCACCGGGGAGCTGTTTTTT
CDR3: CASRLTGDFTGELFF

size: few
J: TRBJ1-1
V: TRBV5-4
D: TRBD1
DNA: TGTGCCAGCAGCTCGAGACAGGGGGCCACTGAAGCTTTCTTT
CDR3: CASSSRQGATEAFF

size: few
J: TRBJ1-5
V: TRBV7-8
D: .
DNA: TGTGCCAGCAGCTTAGCGAAGGGGCGGGGTCAGCCCCAGCATTTT
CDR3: CASSLAKGRGQPQHF

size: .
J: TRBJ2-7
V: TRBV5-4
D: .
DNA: TGTGCCAGCAGCTTGTTGCCGCGGGGCCCTTACGAGCAGTACTTC
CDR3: CASSLLPRGPYEQYF

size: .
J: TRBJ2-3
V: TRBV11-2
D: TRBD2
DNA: TGTGCCAGCTCAGCGGGGGTCACAGATACGCAGTATTTT
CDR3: CASSAGVTDTQYF

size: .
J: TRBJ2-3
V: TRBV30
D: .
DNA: TGTGCCTGGAGTCCCGTTGGCCAGGGGGGAGATACGCAGTATTTT
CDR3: CAWSPVGQGGDTQYF

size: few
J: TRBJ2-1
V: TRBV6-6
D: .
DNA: TGTGCCAGCAGGGGGGCACTGCAGGGCTCCAATGAGCAGTTCTTC
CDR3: CASRGALQGSNEQFF

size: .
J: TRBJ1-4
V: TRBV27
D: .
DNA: TGTGCCAGCAGTACTCCGGGGTCTTACGAAAAACTGTTTTTT
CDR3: CASSTPGSYEKLFF

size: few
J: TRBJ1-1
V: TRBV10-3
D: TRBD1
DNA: TGTGCCATCAGCGGACAGGGTTCTACTGAAGCTTTCTTT
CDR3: CAISGQGSTEAFF

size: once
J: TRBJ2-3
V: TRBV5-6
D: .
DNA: TGTGCCAGCAGCTTAGGGGTCACAGCAGATACGCAGTATTTT
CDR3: CASSLGVTADTQYF

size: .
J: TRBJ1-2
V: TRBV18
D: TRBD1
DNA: TGTGCCAGCTCACTAGACAGGGAGCCAGATGGCTACACCTTC
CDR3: CASSLDREPDGYTF

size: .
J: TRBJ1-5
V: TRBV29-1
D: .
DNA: TGCAGCGTTGAAACAGGGAATCAGCCCCAGCATTTT
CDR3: CSVETGNQPQHF

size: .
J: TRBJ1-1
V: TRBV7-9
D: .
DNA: TGTGCCAGCTACTACAGCGGCGTAGACACTGAAGCTTTCTTT
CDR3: CASYYSGVDTEAFF

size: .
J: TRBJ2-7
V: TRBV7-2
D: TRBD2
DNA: TGTGCCAGCAGCATCACCGCGGGACTAGGGGCCTACGAGCAGTACTTC
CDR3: CASSITAGLGAYEQYF

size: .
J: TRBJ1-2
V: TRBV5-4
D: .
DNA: TGTGCCAGCAGCGCCACTGACAGAGGCTATGGCTACACCTTC
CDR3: CASSATDRGYGYTF

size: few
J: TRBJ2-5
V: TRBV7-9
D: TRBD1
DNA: TGTGCCAGCAGCCCTAGACAGGGGGGGATTGAAGAGACCCAGTACTTC
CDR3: CASSPRQGGIEETQYF

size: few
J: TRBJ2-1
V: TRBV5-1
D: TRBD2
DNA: TGCGCCAGCAGCCAGGGACTAGCGGGAGTCGATGAGCAGTTCTTC
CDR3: CASSQGLAGVDEQFF

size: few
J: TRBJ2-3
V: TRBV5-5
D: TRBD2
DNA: TGTGCCAGCAGGTCTACTAGCGGGGGGCTAGGAGGCACAGATACGCAGTATTTT
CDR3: CASRSTSGGLGGTDTQYF

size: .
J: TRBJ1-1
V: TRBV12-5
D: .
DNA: TGTGCTACCGGAGGGGTGGACACTGAAGCTTTCTTT
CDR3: CATGGVDTEAFF

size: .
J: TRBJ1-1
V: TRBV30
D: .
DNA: TGTGCCTGGAGCTTACAGATGAACACTGAAGCTTTCTTT
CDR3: CAWSLQMNTEAFF

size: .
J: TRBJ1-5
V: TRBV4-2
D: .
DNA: TGTGCCAGCAGCCAAGATTACAATCAGCCCCAGCATTTT
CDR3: CASSQDYNQPQHF

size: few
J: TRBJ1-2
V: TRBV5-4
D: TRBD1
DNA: TGTGCCAGCGATCCGGGACAGGGTTCCCTGTATGGCTACACCTTC
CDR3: CASDPGQGSLYGYTF

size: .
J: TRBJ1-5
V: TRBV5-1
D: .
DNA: TGCGCCAGCAGTAACGGGGATAGCAATCAGCCCCAGCATTTT
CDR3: CASSNGDSNQPQHF